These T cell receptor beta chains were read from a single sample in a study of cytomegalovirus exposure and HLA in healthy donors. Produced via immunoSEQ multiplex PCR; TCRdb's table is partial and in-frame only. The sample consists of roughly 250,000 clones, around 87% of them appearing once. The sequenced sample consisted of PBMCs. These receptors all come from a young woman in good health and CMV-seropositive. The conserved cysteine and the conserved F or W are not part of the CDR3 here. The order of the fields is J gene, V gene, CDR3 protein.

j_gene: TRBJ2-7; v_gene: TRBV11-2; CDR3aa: ASSLEVLAASSYEQY
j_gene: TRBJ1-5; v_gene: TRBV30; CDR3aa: AWRETGDGQPQH
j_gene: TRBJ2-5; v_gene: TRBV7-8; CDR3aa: ASSPIGLLQETQY
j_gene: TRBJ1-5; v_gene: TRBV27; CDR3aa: ASSQWGGRTPQH
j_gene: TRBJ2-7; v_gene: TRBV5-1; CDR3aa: ASSDTYEQY
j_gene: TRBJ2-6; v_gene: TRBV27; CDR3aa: ATGGWASGANVLT
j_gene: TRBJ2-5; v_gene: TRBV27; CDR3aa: ASRKGLHRETQY
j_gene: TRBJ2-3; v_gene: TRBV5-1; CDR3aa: ASSLDRVTDTQY
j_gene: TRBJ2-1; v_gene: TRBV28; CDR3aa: ASRKLTSGRTPSYNEQF
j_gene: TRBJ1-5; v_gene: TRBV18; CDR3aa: ASSDTGGADQPQH
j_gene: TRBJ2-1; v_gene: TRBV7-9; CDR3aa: ASSPRTRSSSYNEQF
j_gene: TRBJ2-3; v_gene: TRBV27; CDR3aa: ASRAGLYSTQY
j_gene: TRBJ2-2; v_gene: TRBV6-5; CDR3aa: ASKGAGELF
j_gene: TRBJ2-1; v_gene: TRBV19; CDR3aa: ASSLAGQGAANEQF
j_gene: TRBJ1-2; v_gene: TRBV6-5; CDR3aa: ASSYDRGLYGYT
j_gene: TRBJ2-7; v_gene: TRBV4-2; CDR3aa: ASSQGVSGRRGGYEQY
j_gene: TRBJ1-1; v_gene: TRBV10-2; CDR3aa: ASTERSARNTEAF
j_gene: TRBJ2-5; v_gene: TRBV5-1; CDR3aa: ASSFSRQSRQETQY
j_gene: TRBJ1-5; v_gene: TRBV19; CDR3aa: ASSPGQGAQSNQPQH
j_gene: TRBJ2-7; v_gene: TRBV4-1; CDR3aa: ASGRTSGSSYEQY
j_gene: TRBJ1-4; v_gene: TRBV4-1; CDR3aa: ASSQDMVAQGNEKLF
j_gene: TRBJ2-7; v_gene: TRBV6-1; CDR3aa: ASSEAVAIYEQY
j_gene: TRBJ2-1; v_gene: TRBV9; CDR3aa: ASSVVGSGRANEQF
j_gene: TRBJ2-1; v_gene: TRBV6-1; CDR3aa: ASTRDYPNEQF
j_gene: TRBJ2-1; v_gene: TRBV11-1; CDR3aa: ASSLQRDSYNEQF
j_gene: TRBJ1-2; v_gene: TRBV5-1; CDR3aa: ASSLAVTGMDGYT
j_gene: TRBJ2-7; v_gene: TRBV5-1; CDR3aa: ASSLMGHQYEQY
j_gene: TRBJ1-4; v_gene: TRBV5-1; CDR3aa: ASSLQGLKEKLF
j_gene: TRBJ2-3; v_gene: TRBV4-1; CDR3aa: ASSQANRGTDTQY
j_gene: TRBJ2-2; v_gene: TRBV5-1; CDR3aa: ASSYWTSGSGNTGELF
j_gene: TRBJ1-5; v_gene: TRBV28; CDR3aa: ASSFLTGDQPQH
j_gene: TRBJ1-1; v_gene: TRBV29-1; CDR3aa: SATLGAQDTEAF
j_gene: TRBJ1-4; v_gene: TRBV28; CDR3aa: ATSWASEKLF
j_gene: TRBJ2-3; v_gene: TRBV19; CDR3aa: ASSTRGLRTDTQY
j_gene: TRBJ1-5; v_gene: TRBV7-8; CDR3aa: ASSLTWGDQPQH
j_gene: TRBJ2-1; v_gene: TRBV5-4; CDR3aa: ASSFAGLSYNEQF
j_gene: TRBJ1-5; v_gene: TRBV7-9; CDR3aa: ASSFIGGRGDQPQH
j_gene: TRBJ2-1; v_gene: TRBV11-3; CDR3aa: ASSLVDEQF
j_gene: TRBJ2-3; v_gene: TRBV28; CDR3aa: ASSSPGTSGRRTDTQY